This TCR beta chain was captured by sequencing in a study of cytotoxic CD8 clonotypes in ibrutinib-treated CLL (dated by TCRdb to about 2021). About the full investigation: The cohort had 11 relapsed/refractory and 15 treatment-naive patients; some 17 were IGHV unmutated. Partial responses were observed in 24 patients and complete responses in 2; after a median follow-up of about 69 months, remission was maintained in 14 patients and progression was observed in some twelve. Samples at response were collected after a median of about 11 months of treatment, with a range of about 6 to 40 months. On average, each sample yielded around 250,000 productive templates and 85,000 to 95,000 productive rearrangements. Longitudinal samples were available for about 30% of the roughly 86 trial participants. Cryopreserved peripheral blood mononuclear cells were collected at three points: before therapy, at response, and at either sustained remission or disease progression. All remission and progressive disease samples were collected while patients were still receiving ibrutinib. Here is what the overall study found, with its caveats: Public clonotypes were rare and either contracted or stayed stable during treatment, and the rise in clonality at ibrutinib response reflected the expansion of private clonotypes. Baseline clonality was found to be higher than that of age-matched healthy donors and was strongly correlated with circulating CD8+ T-cell counts. Sustained-remission and progressing patients did not have matched sampling times, and lymph node repertoires were not examined. Clonality rose at ibrutinib response, remained stable during sustained remission, and dropped back toward baseline at progression.

V loses 3 bases of germline sequence and J loses 8 bases, and the interval between the two ends is 10 bases. There are 12 amino acids in the CDR3, from cysteine to phenylalanine inclusive. Of all the DNA, just the CDR3 is kept, 36 bases in frame from base 1. The CDR1 and CDR2 encoded by the germline V gene are MGHDK and SYGVNS. This clone has just one count. The antigen it recognizes is unknown. The input lacks base qualities; no much larger clone sits a single base away. A MiSeq instrument was used for deep resolution sequencing, which targeted depths ranging from 1 in 1 million up to 1 in 200,000 T cells, with coverage averaging 10x for each clonotype. TCR beta libraries were generated with the immunoSEQ hsTCRB Kit. In the paper's pipeline: Data were analyzed with ImmunoSEQ Data Assistant and ImmunoSEQ Analyzer, with V, D and J genes assigned per IMGT definitions. Clonality was computed as one minus normalized Shannon entropy of productive rearrangement frequencies, ranging from 0 to 1. Only overrepresented clonotypes making up at least 0.05% of the repertoire of each patient were included in the public clonotype analysis. About a dozen repertoires from age-matched healthy donors, obtained from immuneACCESS, served as clonality controls. TCRdb retrieved this table from immuneACCESS and kept in-frame rearrangements only. Not all clones are present; in checked studies, unresolved V genes account for under half, and no reason is known for the remainder. Clone size and the V and J calls come from that table; the DNA yielded D and trimming. Counted in this sample were about 200,000 clones; approximately 75% of them appeared once. The ten largest make up roughly 10% of the sample.

In light of the paper, this sample's time point label describes: about eleven months on ibrutinib. For TCR beta library preparation, about 2.2 micrograms of genomic DNA was extracted from cryopreserved PBMCs. High-throughput TCR beta sequencing was performed on longitudinal blood samples from CLL patients receiving ibrutinib monotherapy. The patients took part in an open-label, single-center phase 2 trial of ibrutinib monotherapy. The sequence was obtained from a human donor with chronic lymphocytic leukemia. Recombination joined TRBV25-1 with TRBJ1-2; the D gene is not confidently resolved. The sequences come from PBMCs, collected after 12 months of ibrutinib treatment. The DNA sequence is TGTGCCAGCAGTGATTGGGTTCTAGGCTACACCTTC. It codes for CASSDWVLGYTF.